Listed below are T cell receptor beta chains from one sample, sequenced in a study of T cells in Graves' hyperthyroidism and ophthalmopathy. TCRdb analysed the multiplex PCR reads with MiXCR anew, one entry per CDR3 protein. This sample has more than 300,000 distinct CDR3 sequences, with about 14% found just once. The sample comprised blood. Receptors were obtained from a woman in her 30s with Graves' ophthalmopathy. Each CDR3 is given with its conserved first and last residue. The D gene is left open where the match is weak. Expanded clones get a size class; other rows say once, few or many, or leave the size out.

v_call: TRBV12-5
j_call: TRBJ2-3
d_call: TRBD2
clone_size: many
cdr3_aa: CASGLVVGEGTDTQYF
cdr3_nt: TGTGCTAGTGGTTTGGTAGTAGGGGAGGGTACCGATACGCAGTATTTT

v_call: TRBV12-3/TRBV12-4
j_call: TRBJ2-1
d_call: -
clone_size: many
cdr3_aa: CASSPRGTEQFF
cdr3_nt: TGTGCCAGCAGCCCTCGGGGGACTGAGCAGTTCTTC

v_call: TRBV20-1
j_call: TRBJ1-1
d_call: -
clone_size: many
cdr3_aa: CSARDQAKINTEAFF
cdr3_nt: TGCAGTGCTAGAGATCAGGCGAAGATAAACACTGAAGCTTTCTTT

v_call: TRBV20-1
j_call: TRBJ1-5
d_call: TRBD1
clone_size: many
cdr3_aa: CSARDPRTGYSNQPQHF
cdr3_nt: TGCAGTGCTAGAGATCCTCGGACAGGGTATAGCAATCAGCCCCAGCATTTT

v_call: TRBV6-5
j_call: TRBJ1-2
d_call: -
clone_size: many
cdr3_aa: CASSYSRQNYGYTF
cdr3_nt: TGTGCCAGCAGTTACTCTAGGCAGAACTATGGCTACACCTTC

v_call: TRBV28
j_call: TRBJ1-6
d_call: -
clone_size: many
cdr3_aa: CASSLTSGYNSPLHF
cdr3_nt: TGTGCCAGCAGTTTGACATCAGGGTATAATTCACCCCTCCACTTT

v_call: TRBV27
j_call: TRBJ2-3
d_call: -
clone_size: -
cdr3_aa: CASSSQAIIGDTTDTQYF
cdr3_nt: TGTGCCAGCAGTTCCCAGGCTATTATCGGGGATACCACAGATACGCAGTATTTT

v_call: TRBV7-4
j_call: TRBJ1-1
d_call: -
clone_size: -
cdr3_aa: CASSIQQNTEAFF
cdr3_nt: TGTGCCAGCAGCATACAACAGAACACTGAAGCTTTCTTT

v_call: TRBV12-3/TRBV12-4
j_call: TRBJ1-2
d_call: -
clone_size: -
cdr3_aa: CASSLGSVGYTF
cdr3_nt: TGTGCCAGCAGTTTGGGTTCCGTTGGCTACACCTTC

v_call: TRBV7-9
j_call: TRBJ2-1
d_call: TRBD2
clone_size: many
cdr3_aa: CASSLALALAGKNEQFF
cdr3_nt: TGTGCCAGCAGCTTGGCCCTCGCGCTAGCGGGGAAGAATGAGCAGTTCTTC

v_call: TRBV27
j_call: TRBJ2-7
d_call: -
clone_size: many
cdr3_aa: CASSLSGNNEQYF
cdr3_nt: TGTGCCAGCAGTTTGTCAGGGAACAACGAGCAGTACTTC

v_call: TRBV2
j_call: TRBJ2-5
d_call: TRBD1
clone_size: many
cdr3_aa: CASSRDREVTQYF
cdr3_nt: TGTGCCAGCAGTCGGGACAGGGAGGTGACCCAGTACTTC

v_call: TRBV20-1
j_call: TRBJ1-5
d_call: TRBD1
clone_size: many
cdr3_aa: CSARGYGQGAGQPQHF
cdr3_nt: TGCAGTGCTAGAGGATATGGACAGGGGGCTGGTCAGCCCCAGCATTTT

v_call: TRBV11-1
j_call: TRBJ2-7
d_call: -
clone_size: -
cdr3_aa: CASSLEAAPRYEQYF
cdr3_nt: TGTGCCAGCAGCTTGGAGGCAGCTCCCCGCTACGAGCAGTACTTC

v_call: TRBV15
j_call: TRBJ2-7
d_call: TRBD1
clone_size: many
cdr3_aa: CATSRGTGVEQYF
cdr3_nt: TGTGCCACCAGCAGAGGGACAGGGGTCGAGCAGTACTTC

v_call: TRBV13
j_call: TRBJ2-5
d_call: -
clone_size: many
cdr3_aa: CASSLGSRNQETQYF
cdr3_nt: TGTGCCAGCAGCTTAGGGTCTAGGAACCAAGAGACCCAGTACTTC

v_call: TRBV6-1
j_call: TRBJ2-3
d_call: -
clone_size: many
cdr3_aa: CASSESRGDTQYF
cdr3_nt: TGTGCCAGCAGTGAAAGTAGGGGCGATACGCAGTATTTT

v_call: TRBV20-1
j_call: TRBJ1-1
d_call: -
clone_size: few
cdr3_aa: CSARDLTGTDYKNTEAFF
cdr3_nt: TGCAGTGCTAGAGACTTAACAGGAACTGACTATAAGAACACTGAAGCTTTCTTT

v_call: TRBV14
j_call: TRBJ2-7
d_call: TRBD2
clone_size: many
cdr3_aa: CASSRLGLARSYEQYF
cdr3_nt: TGTGCCAGCAGCCGACTCGGACTAGCCCGCTCCTACGAGCAGTACTTC

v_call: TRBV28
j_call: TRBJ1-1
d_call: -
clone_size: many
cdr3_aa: CASSLSGHEAFF
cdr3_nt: TGTGCCAGCAGTTTGTCGGGGCATGAAGCTTTCTTT

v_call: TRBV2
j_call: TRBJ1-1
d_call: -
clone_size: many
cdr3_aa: CASNIRHQTTEAFF
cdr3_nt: TGTGCCAGCAATATCAGACATCAGACCACTGAAGCTTTCTTT

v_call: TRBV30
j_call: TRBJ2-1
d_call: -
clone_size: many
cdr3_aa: CAWRRDVWFRQFF
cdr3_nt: TGTGCCTGGAGGAGGGACGTATGGTTTAGGCAGTTCTTC

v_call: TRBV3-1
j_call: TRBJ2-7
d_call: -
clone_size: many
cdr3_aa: CASSQGVGAYEQYF
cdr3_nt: TGTGCCAGCAGCCAAGGGGTGGGCGCCTACGAGCAGTACTTC

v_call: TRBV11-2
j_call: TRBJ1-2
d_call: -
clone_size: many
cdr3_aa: CASSSLFMGGYTF
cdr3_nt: TGTGCCAGCAGCTCGCTTTTTATGGGTGGCTACACCTTC

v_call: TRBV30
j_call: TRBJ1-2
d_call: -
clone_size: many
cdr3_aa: CAWLQRGIYGYTF
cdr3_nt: TGTGCCTGGCTCCAACGGGGAATCTATGGCTACACCTTC

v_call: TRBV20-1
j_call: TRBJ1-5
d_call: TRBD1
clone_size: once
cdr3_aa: CSARDSGTGGQPQHF
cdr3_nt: TGCAGTGCTAGAGATTCCGGGACAGGGGGGCAGCCCCAGCATTTT

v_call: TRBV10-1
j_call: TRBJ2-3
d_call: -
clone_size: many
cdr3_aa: CASGARTDTQYF
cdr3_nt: TGCGCCAGCGGCGCTAGGACAGATACGCAGTATTTT

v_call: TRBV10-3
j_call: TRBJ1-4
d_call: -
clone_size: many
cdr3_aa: CAITQGPNEKLFF
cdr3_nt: TGTGCCATCACACAGGGACCTAATGAAAAACTGTTTTTT

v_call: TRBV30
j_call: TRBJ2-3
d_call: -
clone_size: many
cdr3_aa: CAWSLSDTQYF
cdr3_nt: TGTGCCTGGAGTCTCTCAGATACGCAGTATTTT

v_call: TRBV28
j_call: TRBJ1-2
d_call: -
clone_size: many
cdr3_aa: CASRPQGSPGYTF
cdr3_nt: TGTGCCAGCAGACCCCAGGGGTCGCCTGGCTACACCTTC

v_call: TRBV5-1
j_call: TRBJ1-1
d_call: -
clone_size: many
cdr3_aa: CASSLGQGETEAFF
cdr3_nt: TGCGCCAGCAGCTTGGGGCAGGGTGAGACTGAAGCTTTCTTT

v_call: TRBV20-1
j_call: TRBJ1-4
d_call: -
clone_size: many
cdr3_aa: CSARDVDSDEKLFF
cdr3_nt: TGCAGTGCTAGAGATGTGGACAGTGATGAAAAACTGTTTTTT

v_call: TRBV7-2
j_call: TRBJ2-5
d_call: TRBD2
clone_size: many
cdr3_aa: CASSLVGLASPGVETQYF
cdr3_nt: TGTGCCAGCAGCTTAGTTGGACTAGCGAGCCCGGGGGTAGAGACCCAGTACTTC

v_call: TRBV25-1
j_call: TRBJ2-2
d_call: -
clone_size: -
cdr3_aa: CASSTTGELLF
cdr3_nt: TGTGCCAGCAGTACTACCGGGGAGCTGCTTTTT

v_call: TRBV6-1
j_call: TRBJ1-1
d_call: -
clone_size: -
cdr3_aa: CASSVSGVGSTEAFF
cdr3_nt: TGTGCCAGCAGTGTTTCAGGGGTGGGGAGCACTGAAGCTTTCTTT

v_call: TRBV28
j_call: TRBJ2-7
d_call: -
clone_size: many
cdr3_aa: CASRRQFPYEQYF
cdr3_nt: TGTGCCAGCCGGCGTCAATTCCCCTACGAGCAGTACTTC

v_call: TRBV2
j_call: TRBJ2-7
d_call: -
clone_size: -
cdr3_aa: CASSEGPYEQYF
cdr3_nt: TGTGCCAGCAGTGAAGGTCCCTACGAGCAGTACTTC

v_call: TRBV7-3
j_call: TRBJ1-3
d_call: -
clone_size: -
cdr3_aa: CASSLQPGSSGNTIYF
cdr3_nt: TGTGCCAGCAGCTTACAGCCAGGGAGCTCTGGAAACACCATATATTTT

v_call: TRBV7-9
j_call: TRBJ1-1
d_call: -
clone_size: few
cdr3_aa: CASRTVKAFF
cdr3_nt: TGTGCCAGCCGGACAGTAAAAGCTTTCTTT

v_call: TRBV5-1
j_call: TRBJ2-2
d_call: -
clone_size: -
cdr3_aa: CASRKEIGELFF
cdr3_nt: TGCGCCAGCAGGAAGGAAATCGGGGAGCTGTTTTTT

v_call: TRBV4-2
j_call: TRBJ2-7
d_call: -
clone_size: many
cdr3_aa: CASSQDMGGPYEQYF
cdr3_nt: TGTGCCAGCAGCCAAGATATGGGGGGGCCCTACGAGCAGTACTTC

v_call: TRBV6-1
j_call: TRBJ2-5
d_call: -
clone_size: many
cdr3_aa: CASSEEGLLTPYQETQYF
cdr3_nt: TGTGCCAGCAGTGAAGAGGGATTACTAACGCCGTACCAAGAGACCCAGTACTTC

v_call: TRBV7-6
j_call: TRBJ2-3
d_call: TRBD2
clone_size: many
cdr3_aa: CASSLRGLAGGPSTDTQYF
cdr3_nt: TGTGCCAGCAGCCTCCGAGGGCTAGCGGGGGGGCCTAGCACAGATACGCAGTATTTT

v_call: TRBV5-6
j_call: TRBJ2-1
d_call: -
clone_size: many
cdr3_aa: CASPGTPGTNEQFF
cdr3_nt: TGTGCCAGCCCCGGGACCCCGGGGACCAATGAGCAGTTCTTC

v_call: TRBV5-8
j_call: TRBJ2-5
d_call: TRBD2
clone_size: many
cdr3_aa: CASSLDGLAGEGETQYF
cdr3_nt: TGTGCCAGCAGCTTGGATGGTCTAGCGGGGGAGGGAGAGACCCAGTACTTC

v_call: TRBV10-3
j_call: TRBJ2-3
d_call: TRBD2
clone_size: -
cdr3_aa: CAIRSASGDLGLRTDTQYF
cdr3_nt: TGTGCCATCAGATCGGCTAGCGGGGACTTGGGCCTTCGCACAGATACGCAGTATTTT

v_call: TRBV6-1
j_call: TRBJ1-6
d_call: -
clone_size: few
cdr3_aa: CASSQLEQDNSPLHF
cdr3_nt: TGTGCCAGCAGTCAACTTGAGCAGGATAATTCACCCCTCCACTTT

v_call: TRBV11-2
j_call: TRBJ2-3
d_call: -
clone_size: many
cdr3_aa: CASRDRRTDTQYF
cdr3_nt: TGTGCCAGCAGAGATAGACGCACAGATACGCAGTATTTT

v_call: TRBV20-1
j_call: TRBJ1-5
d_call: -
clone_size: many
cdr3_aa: CSARAGGRARNQPQHF
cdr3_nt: TGCAGTGCTAGGGCGGGGGGTAGGGCTCGCAATCAGCCCCAGCATTTT

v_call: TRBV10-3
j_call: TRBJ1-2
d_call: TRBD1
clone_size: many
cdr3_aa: CAINTGTDYGYTF
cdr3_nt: TGTGCCATCAATACCGGGACAGACTATGGCTACACCTTC

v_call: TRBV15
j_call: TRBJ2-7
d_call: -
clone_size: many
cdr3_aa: CATSRGGSFEQYF
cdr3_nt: TGTGCCACCAGCAGAGGAGGCTCCTTCGAGCAGTACTTC

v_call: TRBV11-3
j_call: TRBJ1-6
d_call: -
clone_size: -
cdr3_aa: CASTADGGGHSPLHF
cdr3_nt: TGTGCCTCAACCGCCGACGGCGGAGGACATTCACCCCTCCACTTT

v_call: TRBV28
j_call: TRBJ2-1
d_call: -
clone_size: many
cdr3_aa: CASLRQGGSYNEQFF
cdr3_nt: TGTGCCAGCCTCAGACAGGGAGGATCCTACAATGAGCAGTTCTTC

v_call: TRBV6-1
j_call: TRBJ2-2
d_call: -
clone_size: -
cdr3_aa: CASTIYGGAHTGELFF
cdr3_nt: TGTGCCAGCACGATATACGGTGGAGCTCACACCGGGGAGCTGTTTTTT

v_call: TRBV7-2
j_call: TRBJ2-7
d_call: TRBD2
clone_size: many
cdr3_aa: CASSSPPRTSGGLHYEQYF
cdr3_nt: TGTGCCAGCAGCTCCCCCCCCCGGACTAGCGGGGGGCTCCACTACGAGCAGTACTTC

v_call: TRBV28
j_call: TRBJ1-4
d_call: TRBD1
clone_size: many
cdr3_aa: CASSEDRENEKLFF
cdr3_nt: TGTGCCAGCAGTGAAGACAGGGAGAATGAAAAACTGTTTTTT

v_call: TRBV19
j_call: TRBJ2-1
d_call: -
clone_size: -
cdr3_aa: CASSIQSRSSYNEQFF
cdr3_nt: TGTGCCAGTAGTATACAGTCCCGGAGCTCCTACAATGAGCAGTTCTTC

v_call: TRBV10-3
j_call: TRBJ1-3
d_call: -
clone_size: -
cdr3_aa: CAILRDSGNTIYF
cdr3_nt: TGTGCCATCTTGCGTGACTCTGGAAACACCATATATTTT

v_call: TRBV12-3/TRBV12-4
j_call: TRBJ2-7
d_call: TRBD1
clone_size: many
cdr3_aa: CASSRTRGRPGEQYF
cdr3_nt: TGTGCCAGCAGTCGGACCAGGGGGCGCCCGGGGGAGCAGTACTTC